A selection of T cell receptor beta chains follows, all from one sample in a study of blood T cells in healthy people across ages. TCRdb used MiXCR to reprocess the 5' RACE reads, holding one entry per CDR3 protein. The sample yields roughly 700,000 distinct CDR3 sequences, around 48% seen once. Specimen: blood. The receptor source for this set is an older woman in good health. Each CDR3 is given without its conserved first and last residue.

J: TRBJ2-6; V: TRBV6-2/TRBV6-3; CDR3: ASSYHKSSGANVLT
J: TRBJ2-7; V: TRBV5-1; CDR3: ASSLAGGAVGYEQY
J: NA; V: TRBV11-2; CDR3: ASSPTGGAPYEQY
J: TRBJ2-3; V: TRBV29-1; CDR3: SVELQGGDTQY
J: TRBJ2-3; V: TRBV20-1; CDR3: SAPASGNTDTQY
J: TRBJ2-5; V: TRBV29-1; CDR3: SVVGRALETQY
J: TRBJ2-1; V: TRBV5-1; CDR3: ASSVDRVDNEQF
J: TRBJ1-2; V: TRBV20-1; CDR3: SAPSHAPNYGYT
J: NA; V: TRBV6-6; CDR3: ASQKGYEQY
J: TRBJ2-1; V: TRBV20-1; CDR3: SAQLAGGSGTFEQF
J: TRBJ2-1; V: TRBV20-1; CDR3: SATDASSYNEQF
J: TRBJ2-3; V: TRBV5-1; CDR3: ASSLDAGGWDTQY
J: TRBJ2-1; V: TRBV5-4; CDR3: ATLPRQRAYNEQF
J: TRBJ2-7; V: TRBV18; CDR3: ASSPRQAGSNEQY
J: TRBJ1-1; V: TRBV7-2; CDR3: ASSVGREKASEAF
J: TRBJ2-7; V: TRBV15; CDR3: ATSREYHDYEQY
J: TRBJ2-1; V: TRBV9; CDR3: ASSVGARGNEQF
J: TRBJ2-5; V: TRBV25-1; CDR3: ASSEMARGETQY
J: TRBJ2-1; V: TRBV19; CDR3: ARSIGDVYNEQF
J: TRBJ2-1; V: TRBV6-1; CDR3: ASSEWAGRDEQF
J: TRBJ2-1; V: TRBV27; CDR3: ASSLLTGGLNNEQF
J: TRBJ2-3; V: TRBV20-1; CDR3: SAPSRRAGDTDTQY
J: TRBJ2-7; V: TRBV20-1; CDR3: SAPNRRDNSYEQY
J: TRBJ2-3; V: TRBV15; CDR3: ATSRAIRTDTQY
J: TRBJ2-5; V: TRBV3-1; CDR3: ASSPQFSGRSGETQY
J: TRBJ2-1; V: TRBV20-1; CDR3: SRRTSGSLNEQF
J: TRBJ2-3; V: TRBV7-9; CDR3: ASSQWATGTDTQY
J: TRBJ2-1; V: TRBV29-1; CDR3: SVALAVYNEQF